A selection of T cell receptor beta chains follows, all from one sample in a study of T cells in Graves' hyperthyroidism and ophthalmopathy. TCRdb independently ran MiXCR on the multiplex PCR reads; one entry per CDR3 protein. The table records roughly 550,000 distinct CDR3 sequences, about 16% of them present only once. Sequencing input: blood. These receptors originate from a woman aged 25 to 39 with Graves' ophthalmopathy. Both conserved end residues are part of each CDR3. D genes are given only for firm matches. Not every row has a clone size; where given, it reads once, few, many or a size class.

d_call: -; clone_size: -; j_call: TRBJ2-3; v_call: TRBV7-9; cdr3_aa: CASSTPDYTDTQYF; cdr3_nt: TGTGCCAGCAGCACCCCGGACTATACAGATACGCAGTATTTT
d_call: TRBD1; clone_size: many; j_call: TRBJ2-5; v_call: TRBV20-1; cdr3_aa: CSARLPPRGQGSIETQYF; cdr3_nt: TGCAGTGCTAGACTCCCCCCTCGAGGACAGGGTAGTATCGAGACCCAGTACTTC
d_call: -; clone_size: -; j_call: TRBJ1-1; v_call: TRBV6-1; cdr3_aa: CASRRGRIMNTEAFF; cdr3_nt: TGTGCCAGCAGGAGGGGACGGATCATGAACACTGAAGCTTTCTTT
d_call: -; clone_size: -; j_call: TRBJ2-1; v_call: TRBV4-3; cdr3_aa: CASSQGFTSGSSYNEQFF; cdr3_nt: TGCGCCAGCAGCCAAGGATTCACCTCCGGAAGCTCCTACAATGAGCAGTTCTTC
d_call: -; clone_size: -; j_call: TRBJ2-7; v_call: TRBV5-1; cdr3_aa: CASSLEASLEQYF; cdr3_nt: TGCGCCAGCAGCTTGGAAGCCTCCCTCGAGCAGTACTTC
d_call: TRBD2; clone_size: few; j_call: TRBJ2-1; v_call: TRBV9; cdr3_aa: CASSRAGGEYNEQFF; cdr3_nt: TGTGCCAGCAGCCGGGCGGGGGGAGAATACAATGAGCAGTTCTTC
d_call: -; clone_size: many; j_call: TRBJ1-2; v_call: TRBV2; cdr3_aa: CASNPGGGYTF; cdr3_nt: TGTGCCAGCAACCCGGGCGGGGGCTACACCTTC
d_call: -; clone_size: -; j_call: TRBJ1-2; v_call: TRBV30; cdr3_aa: CASSKQEIYGYTF; cdr3_nt: TGTGCCAGTAGTAAACAGGAGATCTATGGCTACACCTTC
d_call: -; clone_size: many; j_call: TRBJ2-7; v_call: TRBV28; cdr3_aa: CASSFAGPGNHEQYF; cdr3_nt: TGTGCCAGCAGTTTCGCCGGACCGGGGAACCACGAGCAGTACTTC
d_call: -; clone_size: many; j_call: TRBJ2-1; v_call: TRBV6-2/TRBV6-3; cdr3_aa: CASSSLRRSSYNEQFF; cdr3_nt: TGTGCCAGCAGTTCCCTTAGACGGAGCTCCTACAATGAGCAGTTCTTC
d_call: TRBD2; clone_size: few; j_call: TRBJ2-2; v_call: TRBV25-1; cdr3_aa: CASSVASGRVGELFF; cdr3_nt: TGTGCCAGCAGTGTTGCTAGCGGGAGAGTCGGGGAGCTGTTTTTT
d_call: -; clone_size: few; j_call: TRBJ2-7; v_call: TRBV12-3/TRBV12-4; cdr3_aa: CASSRHYEQYF; cdr3_nt: TGTGCCAGCAGCCGCCACTACGAGCAGTACTTC
d_call: -; clone_size: -; j_call: TRBJ2-5; v_call: TRBV5-1; cdr3_aa: CASSLLGAQETQYF; cdr3_nt: TGCGCCAGCAGCTTGCTTGGGGCCCAAGAGACCCAGTACTTC
d_call: TRBD1; clone_size: many; j_call: TRBJ2-3; v_call: TRBV3-1; cdr3_aa: CASSQTGTATNTQYF; cdr3_nt: TGTGCCAGCAGCCAGACCGGGACAGCAACAAATACGCAGTATTTT
d_call: -; clone_size: many; j_call: TRBJ2-7; v_call: TRBV7-2; cdr3_aa: CASSHSYEQYF; cdr3_nt: TGTGCCAGCAGCCATTCCTACGAGCAGTACTTC
d_call: TRBD2; clone_size: many; j_call: TRBJ2-5; v_call: TRBV12-3/TRBV12-4; cdr3_aa: CASSVLGLAGTQETQYF; cdr3_nt: TGTGCCAGCAGTGTCCTAGGGCTAGCGGGTACACAAGAGACCCAGTACTTC
d_call: TRBD1; clone_size: many; j_call: TRBJ1-2; v_call: TRBV12-3/TRBV12-4; cdr3_aa: CASSYGQDYGYTF; cdr3_nt: TGTGCCAGCAGTTATGGACAGGACTATGGCTACACCTTC
d_call: TRBD2; clone_size: -; j_call: TRBJ2-1; v_call: TRBV6-1; cdr3_aa: CASRSLAGVNLHEQFF; cdr3_nt: TGTGCCAGCAGATCCCTAGCGGGGGTGAACTTACATGAGCAGTTCTTC
d_call: -; clone_size: few; j_call: TRBJ2-7; v_call: TRBV27; cdr3_aa: CASRDYRSYEQYF; cdr3_nt: TGTGCCAGCAGAGACTACAGATCCTACGAGCAGTACTTC
d_call: -; clone_size: many; j_call: TRBJ1-2; v_call: TRBV12-3/TRBV12-4; cdr3_aa: CASSLLPGGGYTF; cdr3_nt: TGTGCCAGCAGTTTACTCCCGGGGGGCGGCTACACCTTC
d_call: TRBD2; clone_size: many; j_call: TRBJ2-5; v_call: TRBV25-1; cdr3_aa: CASGPWLGRAHETQYF; cdr3_nt: TGTGCCAGCGGACCCTGGCTCGGGAGGGCCCACGAGACCCAGTACTTC
d_call: -; clone_size: many; j_call: TRBJ2-3; v_call: TRBV7-2; cdr3_aa: CASSLGIRIVTDTQYF; cdr3_nt: TGTGCCAGCAGCTTAGGGATACGAATTGTCACAGATACGCAGTATTTT
d_call: TRBD1; clone_size: few; j_call: TRBJ2-7; v_call: TRBV6-2/TRBV6-3; cdr3_aa: CASSLTGGAVEQYF; cdr3_nt: TGTGCCAGCAGTTTGACAGGGGGCGCGGTCGAGCAGTACTTC
d_call: TRBD1; clone_size: -; j_call: TRBJ1-2; v_call: TRBV27; cdr3_aa: CASSLYPRGRGYGYTF; cdr3_nt: TGTGCCAGCAGTTTATACCCCAGGGGGCGGGGCTATGGCTACACCTTC
d_call: -; clone_size: -; j_call: TRBJ2-5; v_call: TRBV11-1; cdr3_aa: CASSDPGTLGGETQYF; cdr3_nt: TGTGCCAGCAGCGACCCAGGGACATTAGGGGGAGAGACCCAGTACTTC
d_call: -; clone_size: few; j_call: TRBJ2-4; v_call: TRBV6-6; cdr3_aa: CASRYGGIQYF; cdr3_nt: TGTGCCAGCCGTTACGGAGGCATTCAGTACTTC
d_call: -; clone_size: few; j_call: TRBJ1-6; v_call: TRBV7-2; cdr3_aa: CASSLLGEMNSPLHF; cdr3_nt: TGTGCCAGCAGCTTATTAGGGGAGATGAATTCACCCCTCCACTTT
d_call: -; clone_size: many; j_call: TRBJ2-7; v_call: TRBV4-3; cdr3_aa: CASSQDTERASYGEQYF; cdr3_nt: TGCGCCAGCAGCCAAGATACCGAACGGGCCTCCTACGGAGAGCAGTACTTC
d_call: TRBD2; clone_size: -; j_call: TRBJ2-7; v_call: TRBV5-5; cdr3_aa: CASSPSLASGRSYEQYF; cdr3_nt: TGTGCCAGCAGCCCGTCCTTGGCCAGCGGGAGATCCTACGAGCAGTACTTC
d_call: -; clone_size: many; j_call: TRBJ1-5; v_call: TRBV30; cdr3_aa: CAWSVRTASNQPQHF; cdr3_nt: TGTGCCTGGAGTGTACGGACAGCAAGCAATCAGCCCCAGCATTTT
d_call: TRBD2; clone_size: -; j_call: TRBJ2-1; v_call: TRBV25-1; cdr3_aa: CASSEYRVWGRDEQFF; cdr3_nt: TGTGCCAGCAGTGAATACAGGGTCTGGGGGAGGGATGAGCAGTTCTTC
d_call: -; clone_size: -; j_call: TRBJ2-5; v_call: TRBV5-1; cdr3_aa: CASSSLVLETQYF; cdr3_nt: TGCGCCAGCAGCTCTTTAGTCCTCGAGACCCAGTACTTC
d_call: TRBD2; clone_size: -; j_call: TRBJ2-1; v_call: TRBV7-2; cdr3_aa: CASSFGGGRANNEQFF; cdr3_nt: TGTGCCAGCAGCTTCGGGGGCGGGAGGGCCAACAATGAGCAGTTCTTC
d_call: TRBD1; clone_size: -; j_call: TRBJ1-5; v_call: TRBV27; cdr3_aa: CASSRGQVNQPQHF; cdr3_nt: TGTGCCAGCAGCCGTGGACAGGTTAATCAGCCCCAGCATTTT
d_call: -; clone_size: many; j_call: TRBJ2-3; v_call: TRBV28; cdr3_aa: CASRLGTTDTQYF; cdr3_nt: TGTGCCAGCCGTTTGGGAACAACAGATACGCAGTATTTT
d_call: -; clone_size: many; j_call: TRBJ2-3; v_call: TRBV28; cdr3_aa: CASSPDPHTDTQYF; cdr3_nt: TGTGCCAGCAGTCCCGACCCCCATACAGATACGCAGTATTTT
d_call: TRBD2; clone_size: -; j_call: TRBJ2-1; v_call: TRBV6-2/TRBV6-3; cdr3_aa: CASRWSGTANYNEQFF; cdr3_nt: TGTGCCAGCAGATGGAGCGGGACCGCGAACTACAATGAGCAGTTCTTC
d_call: -; clone_size: many; j_call: TRBJ1-1; v_call: TRBV7-8; cdr3_aa: CASSRVFGTEAFF; cdr3_nt: TGTGCCAGCAGTAGGGTTTTTGGCACTGAAGCTTTCTTT
d_call: -; clone_size: -; j_call: TRBJ1-5; v_call: TRBV5-5; cdr3_aa: CASSLGMVGQPQHF; cdr3_nt: TGTGCCAGCAGCCTAGGCATGGTAGGACAGCCCCAGCATTTT
d_call: -; clone_size: many; j_call: TRBJ2-5; v_call: TRBV2; cdr3_aa: CASGGQGTSGETQYF; cdr3_nt: TGTGCCAGCGGGGGACAGGGGACTAGCGGCGAGACCCAGTACTTC
d_call: -; clone_size: many; j_call: TRBJ2-1; v_call: TRBV5-1; cdr3_aa: CASMYEVGLNEQFF; cdr3_nt: TGCGCCAGCATGTATGAAGTAGGGCTCAATGAGCAGTTCTTC
d_call: -; clone_size: many; j_call: TRBJ2-5; v_call: TRBV7-3; cdr3_aa: CASSLQRGSRETQYF; cdr3_nt: TGTGCCAGCAGTCTACAAAGGGGTAGTCGCGAGACCCAGTACTTC
d_call: -; clone_size: -; j_call: TRBJ1-2; v_call: TRBV20-1; cdr3_aa: CSGVVSGYGYTF; cdr3_nt: TGCAGTGGGGTGGTGAGTGGATATGGCTACACCTTC
d_call: TRBD1; clone_size: -; j_call: TRBJ2-7; v_call: TRBV30; cdr3_aa: CAWSAGTGRCEQYF; cdr3_nt: TGTGCCTGGAGTGCCGGGACAGGGCGCTGCGAGCAGTACTTC
d_call: TRBD2; clone_size: many; j_call: TRBJ2-7; v_call: TRBV20-1; cdr3_aa: CSASLAESSYEQYF; cdr3_nt: TGCAGTGCTAGTCTAGCGGAGAGCTCCTACGAGCAGTACTTC
d_call: -; clone_size: -; j_call: TRBJ2-3; v_call: TRBV30; cdr3_aa: CAWSRGRGTDTQYF; cdr3_nt: TGTGCCTGGAGCAGGGGACGGGGCACAGATACGCAGTATTTT
d_call: -; clone_size: few; j_call: TRBJ2-3; v_call: TRBV9; cdr3_aa: CASSAGSSSTDTQYF; cdr3_nt: TGTGCCAGCAGCGCCGGATCCTCTAGCACAGATACGCAGTATTTT
d_call: TRBD2; clone_size: -; j_call: TRBJ2-2; v_call: TRBV2; cdr3_aa: CASNGLVAGELFF; cdr3_nt: TGTGCCAGCAACGGACTAGTGGCCGGGGAGCTGTTTTTT
d_call: -; clone_size: -; j_call: TRBJ2-2; v_call: TRBV14; cdr3_aa: CASSQVRLGGELFF; cdr3_nt: TGTGCCAGCAGCCAAGTTCGCTTGGGCGGGGAGCTGTTTTTT
d_call: -; clone_size: many; j_call: TRBJ2-7; v_call: TRBV13; cdr3_aa: CASSTGTSSYEQYF; cdr3_nt: TGTGCCAGCAGTACAGGGACCTCCTCCTACGAGCAGTACTTC
d_call: -; clone_size: many; j_call: TRBJ1-5; v_call: TRBV5-8; cdr3_aa: CASSLAFRGDQPQHF; cdr3_nt: TGTGCCAGCAGCTTGGCGTTCAGGGGAGATCAGCCCCAGCATTTT
d_call: -; clone_size: -; j_call: TRBJ2-7; v_call: TRBV3-1; cdr3_aa: CASSSDGDDWEQYF; cdr3_nt: TGTGCCAGCAGCTCCGACGGGGATGACTGGGAGCAGTACTTC
d_call: TRBD1; clone_size: few; j_call: TRBJ1-1; v_call: TRBV7-6; cdr3_aa: CASSAGGQGGTEAFF; cdr3_nt: TGTGCCAGCAGCGCTGGGGGACAGGGTGGCACTGAAGCTTTCTTT
d_call: TRBD1; clone_size: many; j_call: TRBJ2-7; v_call: TRBV10-3; cdr3_aa: CAISGGQAGEQYF; cdr3_nt: TGTGCCATCAGTGGGGGACAGGCTGGTGAGCAGTACTTC
d_call: -; clone_size: many; j_call: TRBJ2-7; v_call: TRBV20-1; cdr3_aa: CSAITGTWASEQYF; cdr3_nt: TGCAGTGCAATTACCGGGACATGGGCAAGCGAGCAGTACTTC
d_call: TRBD2; clone_size: -; j_call: TRBJ2-2; v_call: TRBV20-1; cdr3_aa: CSARRIAGGNTGELFF; cdr3_nt: TGCAGTGCTAGACGGATAGCGGGAGGGAACACCGGGGAGCTGTTTTTT
d_call: -; clone_size: few; j_call: TRBJ2-7; v_call: TRBV28; cdr3_aa: CAGYHDSYEQYF; cdr3_nt: TGTGCCGGCTATCACGACTCCTACGAGCAGTACTTC
d_call: -; clone_size: many; j_call: TRBJ1-2; v_call: TRBV7-2; cdr3_aa: CASSFRTDNYGYTF; cdr3_nt: TGTGCCAGCAGCTTTAGGACAGACAACTATGGCTACACCTTC
d_call: TRBD2; clone_size: many; j_call: TRBJ2-2; v_call: TRBV13; cdr3_aa: CASSPLAGEATGELFF; cdr3_nt: TGTGCCAGCAGCCCGCTAGCGGGAGAGGCCACCGGGGAGCTGTTTTTT